Listed here are 17 T cell receptor beta chains from one sample, sequenced in a study of PD-L1 blockade in urothelial cancer (dated by TCRdb to 2017 to 2019). Libraries came from the immunoSEQ multiplex PCR assay. Drawn from immuneACCESS, this table holds only the in-frame rearrangements with V and J called that TCRdb kept. Clones are partly lost; checked studies trace under half to an unresolved V gene and leave the rest unexplained. The sample table shows about 81,000 clones, and about 90% are seen once. The ten largest clonotypes hold 0.85% to 1% of the sample. The time point label, as the study defines it: pretreatment peripheral blood. The sequenced sample was PBMCs, obtained around atezolizumab (anti-PD-L1) treatment. These receptors all stem from a woman older than 75 with urothelial cancer.

The chain combines TRBV29-1 with TRBJ1-2; TRBD1 matches at 8 bases. From germline, CDR1 is SQVTM and CDR2 ANQGSEA. The CDR3 totals 13 residues. The trim removed 6 bases at V and 8 bases at J, leaving 11 bases unmatched. CDR3 DNA: TGCAGCGTAGACCTACAGGGGGTGGGGGGCTACACCTTC. It is translated as CSVDLQGVGGYTF.

This clone was seen once. The genes are TRBV7-9 and TRBJ2-1; 7 bases are shared with TRBD2. Germline assignment: CDR1 SEHNR and CDR2 FQNEAQ (reference sequence). The CDR3 contains 15 residues. Trimming at V came to 5 bases and at J to 0 bases, leaving 4 bases not matched to a gene. The CDR3 region has the DNA TGTGCCAGCAGCCCTAGCGGCAGCTCCTACAATGAGCAGTTCTTC. Translated, it gives CASSPSGSSYNEQFF. The full variable domain, with the rest looked up from reference TRBV7-9 and TRBJ2-1, is DTGVSQNPRHKITKRGQNVTFRCDPISEHNRLYWYRQTLGQGPEFLTYFQNEAQLEKSRLLSDRFSAERPKGSFSTLEIQRTEQGDSAMYLCASSPSGSSYNEQFFGPGTRLTVL.

This chain connects TRBV7-8 to TRBJ1-5, with unresolved D. The CDR3 covers 13 residues. Germline values: CDR1 SGHVS, CDR2 FQNEAQ. Trimming removed 1 base from V and 4 bases from J, with 5 bases in between. The CDR3 DNA sequence: TGTGCCAGCAGCTTAGTGGCTAATCAGCCCCAGCATTTT. The encoded protein is CASSLVANQPQHF.

CDR3 DNA: TGTGCCAGCAGCCACAGGGTGAGGGAAGAGACCCAGTACTTC. Its translation is CASSHRVREETQYF. This rearrangement joins TRBV7-9 to TRBJ2-5, with TRBD1 as a possible D gene (6 bases). Trimming stripped 5 bases from V and 3 bases from J, with 13 bases between. The CDR3 totals 14 residues. Germline values: CDR1 SEHNR, CDR2 FQNEAQ (reference sequence).

V gene TRBV7-2 combines with J gene TRBJ2-2; TRBD2 might be the D (5 bases). The CDR3 consists of 15 residues. CDR1 is SGHTA and CDR2 is FQGNSA in the germline V gene. V lost 4 bases and J 0 bases, leaving 9 bases between the germline ends. The DNA of the CDR3 is TGTGCCAGCAGCTCCAGCGGAGCGAACACCGGGGAGCTGTTTTTT. This codes for CASSSSGANTGELFF.

The J gene is TRBJ2-2, the V gene TRBV28, with TRBD2 matching over 7 bases. The V segment lost 7 bases and the J segment 2 bases; nucleotides outside the gene matches: 10. This CDR3 has 16 residues. Germline V gene lookup returns CDR1 MDHEN and CDR2 SYDVKM. The CDR3 here is CASNRVGGPNTGELFF. The CDR3 DNA follows: TGTGCCAGCAATAGGGTGGGAGGGCCTAACACCGGGGAGCTGTTTTTT.

This clone was observed once. This chain uses TRBV6-5 with TRBJ1-2, with TRBD1 identical over 7 bases. Trimming cost V 2 bases and J 5 bases; bases outside gene matches: 5. There are 14 residues in the CDR3. The germline V gene has CDR1 MNHEY and CDR2 SVGAGI. In nucleotides, the CDR3 is TGTGCCAGCAGTTACCTAGGGACAGATTATGGCTACACCTTC. It codes for CASSYLGTDYGYTF.

This clone was counted between two and nine times. The chain is built from TRBV29-1 and TRBJ1-1; a possible D gene is TRBD1 (5 bases). This CDR3 contains 13 residues. Trimming shortened V by 3 bases and J by 7 bases, and 15 bases separated the two germline ends. Germline V gene lookup returns CDR1 SQVTM and CDR2 ANQGSEA. The CDR3 is CSVEKTERSEAFF. In DNA form, the CDR3 reads TGCAGCGTTGAGAAGACAGAACGGAGTGAAGCTTTCTTT.

The chain couples TRBV30 to TRBJ1-4, with unresolved D. V lost 8 bases to trimming and J lost 0 bases, with 7 bases between them. Germline CDR1 is GTSNPN and CDR2 is SVGIG (reference sequence). This CDR3 is built from 12 residues. The CDR3 nucleotides read TGTGCCCTGGCGGCAACTAATGAAAAACTGTTTTTT. Translated: CALAATNEKLFF. The entire variable domain, with the rest obtained from reference TRBV30 and TRBJ1-4, is as follows: SQTIHQWPATLVQPVGSPLSLECTVEGTSNPNLYWYRQAAGRGLQLLFYSVGIGQISSEVPQNLSASRPQDRQFILSSKKLLLSDSGFYLCALAATNEKLFFGSGTQLSVL.

The chain carries TRBV4-2 and TRBJ1-3, with D uncertain. The CDR3 has 16 amino acids. Trimming removed 2 bases from V and 0 bases from J, with 11 bases in between. Germline values: CDR1 LGHNA, CDR2 YNFKEQ. CDR3 bases: TGTGCCAGCAGCCAATTCAAGCTTAACTCTGGAAACACCATATATTTT. It translates to CASSQFKLNSGNTIYF.

This chain connects TRBV18 to TRBJ1-5; possibly TRBD1 for D (6 bases). The CDR3 is made up of 15 amino acids. CDR1 is KGHSH, CDR2 LQKENI, per germline. Trimming stripped 3 bases from V and 7 bases from J, with 16 bases between. For the CDR3, the DNA is TGTGCCAGCTCACCTACCCCAGGGGTGAAGCAGCCCCAGCATTTT. This translates into CASSPTPGVKQPQHF.

The CDR3 nucleotides are TGTGCCAGCAGCTTAGGGCAGACCTCGGGCGAGCAGTACTTC. Encoded protein: CASSLGQTSGEQYF. The chain links TRBV11-2 to TRBJ2-7; no definite D call. V dropped 1 base and J dropped 6 bases, with 13 bases sitting between them. The CDR3 has 14 residues. CDR1 SGHAT and CDR2 FQNNGV come from the germline V gene.

This clone was seen only once. This rearrangement joins TRBV2 to TRBJ2-1, with D perhaps matching TRBD2 (5 bases). Trimming took off 7 bases at V and 7 bases at J, with 11 bases between the two ends. The CDR3 covers 12 residues. Germline V gene lookup returns CDR1 SNHLY and CDR2 FYNNEI. The CDR3 coding sequence is TGTGCCAGCAAGTCCCCGGGGAATGAGCAGTTCTTC. Translation gives CASKSPGNEQFF.

The chain couples TRBV14 to TRBJ1-1, with 7 bases fitting TRBD1. CDR1 and CDR2 from the germline V gene are SGHDN and FVKESK. The CDR3 is made up of 13 amino acids. Trimming removed 0 bases from V and 12 bases from J; junction bases left unmatched: 7. CDR3 sequence: CASSQDQGGRSFF. The CDR3 DNA follows: TGTGCCAGCAGCCAAGATCAGGGGGGAAGATCTTTCTTT.

V usage is TRBV5-1 and J usage is TRBJ2-7; the D gene is possibly TRBD2 (6 bases). This CDR3 spans 14 amino acids. Per the germline V gene, CDR1 is SGHRS and CDR2 is YFSETQ. Trimming stripped 0 bases from V and 0 bases from J, with 7 bases between. CDR3 nucleotide sequence: TGCGCCAGCAGCTTGGTAGCGGTCTCCTACGAGCAGTACTTC. This translates into CASSLVAVSYEQYF. Filled out from reference TRBV5-1 and TRBJ2-7, the complete variable domain reads KAGVTQTPRYLIKTRGQQVTLSCSPISGHRSVSWYQQTPGQGLQFLFEYFSETQRNKGNFPGRFSGRQFSNSRSEMNVSTLELGDSALYLCASSLVAVSYEQYFGPGTRLTVT.

The genes are TRBV7-3 and TRBJ2-7, with D perhaps TRBD2 (6 bases). Germline CDR1 is SGHTA and CDR2 is FQGTGA. The CDR3 consists of 15 residues. Deletions cut 5 bases from V and 0 bases from J, with 14 bases between. For the CDR3, the DNA is TGTGCCAGCAGCGCGGGACTCAGTAGCTCCTACGAGCAGTACTTC. It codes for CASSAGLSSSYEQYF.

This chain links TRBV5-6 with TRBJ2-1; no clear D gene. The CDR3 consists of 12 residues. Germline lookup yields CDR1 SGHDT and CDR2 YYEEEE. V was trimmed by 4 bases and J by 9 bases, leaving 11 bases between them. The CDR3 sequence: CASSRVKIEQFF. In DNA, the CDR3 is TGTGCCAGCAGCCGAGTGAAAATTGAGCAGTTCTTC.